These 29 T cell receptor beta chains share one sample of origin, sequenced in a study of radiotherapy plus CTLA-4 blockade in lung cancer. Repertoires were generated with immunoSEQ multiplex PCR, while TCRdb's copy carries only in-frame clones and drops some. The table lists tens of thousands of clones, 84% of them singletons. The sample in question was peripheral blood, obtained from a patient treated with radiotherapy plus ipilimumab. The receptors stem from a human donor with non-small cell lung cancer whose response to radiotherapy plus ipilimumab could not be evaluated.

The V gene is TRBV6-6, the J gene TRBJ1-1, with 10 bases that match TRBD1. The CDR3 has 16 residues. V shed 5 bases, J shed 4 bases, and the junction held 10 bases outside the gene matches. Germline loops: CDR1 MNHNY, CDR2 SVGAGI (reference sequence). The CDR3 sequence: CASSPARQGASTEAFF. CDR3 bases: TGTGCCAGCAGTCCAGCCCGACAGGGGGCGAGCACTGAAGCTTTCTTT.

The chain combines TRBV4-3 with TRBJ2-3, with D tentatively TRBD2 (6 bases). The V gene's germline CDR1 is LGHNA and CDR2 YSLEER. Trimming stripped 1 base from V and 2 bases from J, with 10 bases between. The CDR3 consists of 15 residues. In DNA, the CDR3 is TGCGCCAGCAGCCAAGGTGGGGGACTCACAGATACGCAGTATTTT. It specifies CASSQGGGLTDTQYF.

The V gene is TRBV7-3, the J gene TRBJ2-1; perhaps TRBD2 as D (6 bases). With 5 bases removed from V and 2 bases from J, the gap between germline ends came to 10 bases. The CDR3 contains 14 residues. Germline V gene data show CDR1 as SGHTA and CDR2 as FQGTGA. The CDR3: CASSPGEAYNEQFF. As DNA, the CDR3 is TGTGCCAGCAGCCCCGGGGAGGCCTACAATGAGCAGTTCTTC.

V usage is TRBV5-1 and J usage is TRBJ1-1; 8 bases agree with TRBD1. Germline V gene lookup returns CDR1 SGHRS and CDR2 YFSETQ. The CDR3 covers 15 residues. After removal of 0 bases from V and 4 bases from J, the junction contained 5 bases not matched to a gene. The chain's CDR3 is CASSLASGGLTEAFF. The CDR3 bases are TGCGCCAGCAGCTTGGCCTCAGGGGGCCTCACTGAAGCTTTCTTT.

The table lists this clone with a few counts. The J gene is TRBJ1-2, the V gene TRBV4-2; D call uncertain. With 1 base removed from V and 4 bases from J, the gap between germline ends came to 13 bases. CDR3 length: 15 amino acids. Germline CDR1 LGHNA, CDR2 YNFKEQ. The CDR3 is CASSQGAGDGYGYTF. The CDR3 nucleotides are TGTGCCAGCAGCCAAGGAGCCGGGGATGGCTATGGCTACACCTTC.

Only one count was recorded for this clone. The chain links TRBV7-2 to TRBJ2-3; TRBD2 aligns across 7 bases. Germline-derived CDR1 and CDR2 are SGHTA and FQGNSA. V gave up 5 bases and J gave up 9 bases; unmatched junction bases: 2. The CDR3 covers 11 residues. CDR3 DNA: TGTGCCAGCAGCGGGGGGGACACGCAGTATTTT. Its translation: CASSGGDTQYF. The full variable domain, completed using reference TRBV7-2 and TRBJ2-3, is GAGVSQSPSNKVTEKGKDVELRCDPISGHTALYWYRQSLGQGLEFLIYFQGNSAPDKSGLPSDRFSAERTGGSVSTLTIQRTQQEDSAVYLCASSGGDTQYFGPGTRLTVL.

Concerning this clone: Other DNA variants within this sample encode the same CDR3. CDR3 sequence reads: CASSYAPGARGEEAFF. Here the CDR3 DNA reads TGTGCCAGCAGTTACGCACCAGGGGCCAGGGGGGAGGAAGCTTTCTTT. The chain couples TRBV28 to TRBJ1-1, with TRBD1 matching 7 bases. Trimming cost V 4 bases and J 8 bases; bases outside gene matches: 16. The germline V gene has CDR1 MDHEN and CDR2 SYDVKM. The CDR3 runs to 16 residues.

V usage is TRBV11-1 and J usage is TRBJ2-7; D remains unclear. There are 13 residues in the CDR3. Per the germline V gene, CDR1 is SGHAT and CDR2 is FQDESV (reference sequence). V lost 3 bases, J lost 2 bases, and 8 bases lay in between. The CDR3 DNA reads TGTGCCAGCAGCTTGCGGATTACCTACGAGCAGTACTTC. Translation gives CASSLRITYEQYF.

The chain links TRBV5-1 to TRBJ2-3, with a weak D call TRBD1 (5 bases). CDR1 and CDR2 from the germline V gene are SGHRS and YFSETQ. CDR3 size: 14 residues. V shed 3 bases and J shed 0 bases, with 8 bases lying between them. CDR3 in amino acids: CASSSRQSTDTQYF. The CDR3 bases are TGCGCCAGCAGCTCTCGACAGAGCACAGATACGCAGTATTTT.

The chain carries TRBV4-3 and TRBJ2-2, with D perhaps matching TRBD1 (5 bases). The CDR3 runs 16 residues. V lost 0 bases and J lost 5, with 13 bases in between. From germline, CDR1 is LGHNA and CDR2 YSLEER. CDR3 sequence (DNA): TGCGCCAGCAGCCAAGATCCGGACAATTATACCGGGGAGCTGTTTTTT. Translating gives CASSQDPDNYTGELFF.

CDR3 protein: CASSTADGQGGYGYTF. DNA for the CDR3: TGTGCCAGTAGTACCGCGGACGGACAGGGGGGCTATGGCTACACCTTC. V is TRBV19 and J is TRBJ1-2; TRBD1 agrees at 10 bases. V trimming: 4 bases; J trimming: 4 bases; junction bases outside the gene matches: 9. CDR3 length: 16 residues. The germline V gene encodes CDR1 LNHDA and CDR2 SQIVND (reference sequence).

This clone was seen a few times. This chain links TRBV6-4 with TRBJ2-6; 9 bases align to TRBD1. Germline trimming cut 5 bases from V and 4 bases from J; bases unmatched to any gene: 3. Per the germline V gene, CDR1 is MRHNA and CDR2 is SNTAGT. The CDR3 is 15 residues long. The CDR3 sequence: CASSNRGRGANVLTF. The CDR3 DNA sequence: TGTGCCAGCAGTAACAGGGGGCGAGGGGCCAACGTCCTGACTTTC.

The chain couples TRBV4-3 to TRBJ2-7; possible D gene TRBD2, 5 bases. This CDR3 contains 16 residues. With 1 base removed from V and 4 bases from J, the gap between germline ends came to 17 bases. Germline V lookup: CDR1 LGHNA, CDR2 YSLEER. This chain's CDR3 is CASSQGHRTYWYEQYF. For the CDR3, the DNA is TGCGCCAGCAGCCAAGGTCACCGGACTTATTGGTACGAGCAGTACTTC.

The chain joins TRBV5-8 to TRBJ2-1; 7 positions agree with TRBD1. Germline V CDR1 and CDR2: SGHTS, YDEGEE. This CDR3 is built from 15 residues. Trimming took 4 bases from V and 0 from J; bases not matched to a gene: 4. CDR3 DNA: TGTGCCAGCAGCCAGGGACAGAACTCCTACAATGAGCAGTTCTTC. Its translation is CASSQGQNSYNEQFF. Together with reference TRBV5-8 and TRBJ2-1, the CDR3 gives the full variable domain: EAGVTQSPTHLIKTRGQQATLRCSPISGHTSVYWYQQALGLGLQFLLWYDEGEERNRGNFPPRFSGRQFPNYSSELNVNALELEDSALYLCASSQGQNSYNEQFFGPGTRLTVL.

This clone was seen a few times. The chain is built from TRBV19 and TRBJ2-3, with 10 bases fitting TRBD2. V lost 2 bases, J lost 6 bases, and 8 bases stayed unmatched. The CDR3 runs 16 residues. Germline CDR1 reads LNHDA; CDR2 reads SQIVND (reference sequence). CDR3 amino acids: CASSITVAGGVDTQYF. CDR3 nucleotide sequence: TGTGCCAGTAGTATAACCGTAGCGGGAGGCGTGGATACGCAGTATTTT. Using reference TRBV19 and TRBJ2-3 for the parts outside the CDR3, the full variable domain is DGGITQSPKYLFRKEGQNVTLSCEQNLNHDAMYWYRQDPGQGLRLIYYSQIVNDFQKGDIAEGYSVSREKKESFPLTVTSAQKNPTAFYLCASSITVAGGVDTQYFGPGTRLTVL.

The CDR3 reads CASGGTVNTEAFF. Here the CDR3 DNA reads TGTGCCAGCGGAGGGACGGTGAACACTGAAGCTTTCTTT. The chain recombines TRBV11-2 with TRBJ1-1; D possibly corresponds to TRBD1 (5 bases). The ends were cut back, 8 bases at V and 0 bases at J, with 10 bases in the middle. From germline, CDR1 is SGHAT and CDR2 FQNNGV. This CDR3 is 13 amino acids long.

This rearrangement joins TRBV6-5 to TRBJ2-7, with D possibly being TRBD1 (5 bases). V shed 3 bases and J shed 2 bases, with 11 bases lying between them. The CDR3 runs 14 residues. Germline-derived CDR1 and CDR2 are MNHEY and SVGAGI. This CDR3 reads CASSYRQNTYEQYF. The CDR3 coding sequence is TGTGCCAGCAGTTATCGACAGAATACCTACGAGCAGTACTTC.

The gene calls are TRBV11-3 and TRBJ2-1; a possible D gene is TRBD1 (6 bases). Trimming cost V 3 bases and J 6 bases, with 12 bases left between them. CDR3 length: 14 residues. Germline CDR1 is SGHNT and CDR2 is YENEEA. CDR3 bases: TGTGCCAGCAGCTTTGGGGGCGATTTCAATGAGCAGTTCTTC. Its translation is CASSFGGDFNEQFF.

This clone was detected only once. V is TRBV4-3 and J is TRBJ1-4; 8 bases fit TRBD1. Germline CDR1 and CDR2: LGHNA and YSLEER. The CDR3 covers 14 residues. With 4 bases clipped from V and 8 bases from J, the junction kept 6 bases outside the gene matches. CDR3 DNA sequence: TGCGCCAGCAGCCCCAGGGGGCGCAGAGAAAAACTGTTTTTT. Its translation is CASSPRGRREKLFF.

The J gene is TRBJ1-2, the V gene TRBV28; 9 bases line up with TRBD1. V shed 6 bases and J 7 bases; nucleotides not matched to a gene: 15. The CDR3 loop spans 16 amino acids. Germline CDR1 and CDR2: MDHEN and SYDVKM. CDR3 coding DNA: TGTGCCAGCAGGTCCATTCCCACAGGGGGCGCGGGTGGCTACACCTTC. It encodes CASRSIPTGGAGGYTF.

The rearrangement uses TRBV6-5 and TRBJ1-2; D is perhaps TRBD1 (6 bases). This CDR3 comprises 15 residues. V shed 4 bases and J shed 6 bases, with 18 bases lying between them. Germline CDR1 is MNHEY and CDR2 is SVGAGI. This chain's CDR3 is CASSSWTETSNGYTF. CDR3 bases: TGTGCCAGCAGTTCCTGGACAGAGACCTCAAATGGCTACACCTTC.

The chain uses TRBV6-5 and TRBJ2-4, with D perhaps matching TRBD1 (5 bases). Germline V gene sequence: CDR1 MNHEY, CDR2 SVGAGI. This CDR3 spans 12 amino acids. V was clipped by 2 bases and J by 14 bases, with 13 bases between them. For the CDR3, the DNA is TGTGCCAGCAGTTACCAGGGTCCTGGGGAGTACTTC. Amino acid sequence: CASSYQGPGEYF.

The chain joins TRBV6-1 to TRBJ1-1, with D uncertain. The CDR3 runs 14 residues. The V gene lost 4 bases and the J gene lost 3 bases, with 12 bases spanning the gap. Germline loops: CDR1 MNHNS, CDR2 SASEGT. The CDR3 sequence is CASSVSARHTEAFF. The DNA for the CDR3 is TGTGCCAGCAGTGTGAGCGCACGGCACACTGAAGCTTTCTTT.

J is TRBJ2-7 and V is TRBV7-2; the match to TRBD2 covers 10 bases. V lost 8 bases to trimming and J lost 4 bases; unmatched junction nucleotides: 8. Per the germline V gene, CDR1 is SGHTA and CDR2 is FQGNSA. CDR3 length: 14 residues. CDR3 in DNA: TGTGCCAGCGCCCTAGCGGGAGAGTTATACGAGCAGTACTTC. It codes for CASALAGELYEQYF.

The CDR3 DNA follows: TGTGCCTGGAGCGTATTTAGCGGGGGGAACACCGGGGAGCTGTTTTTT. Protein: CAWSVFSGGNTGELFF. The chain links TRBV30 to TRBJ2-2; TRBD2 matches at 9 bases. The CDR3 runs 16 residues. V shed 3 bases and J 1 base; nucleotides not matched to a gene: 6. Germline V gene lookup returns CDR1 GTSNPN and CDR2 SVGIG (reference sequence). Based on the CDR3 plus reference TRBV30 and TRBJ2-2, the full variable domain is SQTIHQWPATLVQPVGSPLSLECTVEGTSNPNLYWYRQAAGRGLQLLFYSVGIGQISSEVPQNLSASRPQDRQFILSSKKLLLSDSGFYLCAWSVFSGGNTGELFFGEGSRLTVL.

The rearrangement links TRBV7-2 to TRBJ2-7; 9 nucleotides line up with TRBD1. V lost 0 bases to trimming and J lost 6 bases; unmatched junction nucleotides: 9. From germline, CDR1 is SGHTA and CDR2 FQGNSA. The CDR3 loop spans 16 amino acids. The CDR3 region is CASSLAPGQGGSEQYF. In nucleotides, the CDR3 is TGTGCCAGCAGCTTAGCTCCGGGACAGGGAGGCTCCGAGCAGTACTTC.

The V gene is TRBV4-3, the J gene TRBJ2-1; no firm D call. The germline V and J ends were trimmed by 0 bases and 7 bases, with 19 bases remaining between them. Germline V lookup: CDR1 LGHNA, CDR2 YSLEER. The CDR3 contains 17 residues. The CDR3 DNA reads as TGCGCCAGCAGCCAAGAGCTAGAGACGGTCCTCTGGAATGAGCAGTTCTTC. As protein: CASSQELETVLWNEQFF.

The V call is TRBV6-5, the J call TRBJ1-3; the match to TRBD1 covers 9 bases. V was pared by 4 bases and J by 0 bases, with 4 bases of the junction left unmatched. Germline V gives CDR1 MNHEY, CDR2 SVGAGI. This CDR3 spans 16 amino acids. CDR3 in DNA: TGTGCCAGCAGTTCGGACAGGGGATACTCTGGAAACACCATATATTTT. Translation: CASSSDRGYSGNTIYF.

The chain joins TRBV5-1 to TRBJ1-4; D is undetermined. V was cut by 5 bases and J by 2 bases, with 16 bases left in between. Germline CDR1 reads SGHRS; CDR2 reads YFSETQ. CDR3 length equals 16 residues. The CDR3, as DNA: TGCGCCAGCAGGGATGGAGGGTGGGCGACTAATGAAAAACTGTTTTTT. This gives the protein CASRDGGWATNEKLFF.